A single sample is the source of the 2 T cell receptor beta chains below, sequenced in a study of blood T cells in healthy people across ages (dated by TCRdb to 2014 to 2015). Library preparation employed 5' RACE. Data came from an Illumina HiSeq 2500. A second PCR of about 6 to 11 cycles was performed with a sample-barcoded 5' primer and a J-beta primer mix. TCRdb reran the public reads through fastp at Q25 and MiXCR, keeping productive beta chains. Rows merge per CDR3 protein into single entries with the most common DNA and genes. This sample lists around 990,000 distinct CDR3 sequences; almost 25% were detected once. The ten largest account for around 0.75% of the sample. These records were also assigned to another study, of T cells of mothers and their children.

Sequenced sample: blood. The source of these receptors is a girl aged 2 to 10 in good health.

This clonotype was seen only a few times. The V call is TRBV10-3, the J call TRBJ2-7; tentatively, D is TRBD2 (6 bases). The CDR3 sequence is 14 residues long. The germline gives CDR1 ENHRY, CDR2 SYGVKD. Trimming removed 6 bases from V and 1 base from J, with 13 bases in between. The CDR3, as DNA: TGTGCCATCAGGACCACCGGAGGGTCCTACGAGCAGTACTTC. It codes for CAIRTTGGSYEQYF.

This clonotype was recorded a few times. The V and J genes are TRBV4-2 and TRBJ1-4; D perhaps matches TRBD1 (5 bases). Trimming cost V 2 bases and J 6 bases, with 16 bases left between them. This CDR3 has 16 residues. Germline V gene sequence: CDR1 LGHNA, CDR2 YNFKEQ. The CDR3 coding sequence is TGTGCCAGCAGCCAACCGAGGCAGGCGGGGGATGAAAAACTGTTTTTT. Encoded protein: CASSQPRQAGDEKLFF.